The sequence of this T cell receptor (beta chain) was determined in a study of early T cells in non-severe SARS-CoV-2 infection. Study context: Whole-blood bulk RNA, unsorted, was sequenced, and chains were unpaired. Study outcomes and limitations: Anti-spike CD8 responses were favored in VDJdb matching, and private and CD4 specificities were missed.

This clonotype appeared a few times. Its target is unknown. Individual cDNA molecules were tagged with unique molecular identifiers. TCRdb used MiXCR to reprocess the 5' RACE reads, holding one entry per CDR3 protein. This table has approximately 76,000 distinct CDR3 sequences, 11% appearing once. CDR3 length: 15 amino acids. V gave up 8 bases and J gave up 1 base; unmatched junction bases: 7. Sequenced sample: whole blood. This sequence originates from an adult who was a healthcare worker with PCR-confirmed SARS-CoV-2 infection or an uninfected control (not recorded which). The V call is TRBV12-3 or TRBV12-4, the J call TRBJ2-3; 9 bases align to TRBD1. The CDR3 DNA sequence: TGTGCCAGCGTCCTGGGACAGGGAGGCACAGATACGCAGTATTTT. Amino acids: CASVLGQGGTDTQYF.